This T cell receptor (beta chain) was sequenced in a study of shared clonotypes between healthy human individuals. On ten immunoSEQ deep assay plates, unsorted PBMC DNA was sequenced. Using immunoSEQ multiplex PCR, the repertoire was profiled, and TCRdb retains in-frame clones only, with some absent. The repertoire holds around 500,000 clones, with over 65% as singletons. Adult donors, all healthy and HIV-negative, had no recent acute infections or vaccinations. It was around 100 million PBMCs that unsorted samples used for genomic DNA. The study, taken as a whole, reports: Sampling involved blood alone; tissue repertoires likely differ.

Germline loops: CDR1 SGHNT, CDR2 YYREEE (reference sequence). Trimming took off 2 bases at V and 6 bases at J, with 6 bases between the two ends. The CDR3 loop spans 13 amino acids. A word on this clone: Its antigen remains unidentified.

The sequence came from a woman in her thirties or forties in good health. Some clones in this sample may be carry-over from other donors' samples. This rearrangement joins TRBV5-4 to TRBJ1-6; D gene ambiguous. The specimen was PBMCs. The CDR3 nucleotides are TGTGCCAGCAGCTTCAATACTAATTCACCCCTCCACTTT. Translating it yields CASSFNTNSPLHF.